The 32 T cell receptor beta chains below all came from one sample that was sequenced in a study of CD8+ T cells in alopecia areata. Sequencing relied on a cDNA template that was reverse transcribed from extracted RNA. Measured with immunoSEQ multiplex PCR; TCRdb has only the in-frame clones, and not every one. The sample contains 150,000 to 200,000 clones, roughly 58% of which appear only once. Treatment described: oral pan-JAK inhibitor, 5-10 mg twice daily. This sample comprised CD4+ T cells sorted from blood, obtained at approximately week 56, from a patient treated with tofacitinib. The receptors shown here come from a human donor with alopecia areata.

This clone has just a few counts. The genes are TRBV23-1 and TRBJ1-6, with D unresolved. TRBV23-1 is classed as an ORF, of uncertain function. This CDR3 spans 14 amino acids. V was shortened by 0 bases and J by 5 bases, with 5 bases between the two germline ends. CDR3 residues: CASSQSGNNSPLHF. The CDR3 coding sequence is TGCGCCAGCAGTCAATCGGGAAATAATTCACCCCTCCACTTT.

The chain uses TRBV30 and TRBJ1-1; 9 bases match TRBD1. From germline, CDR1 is GTSNPN and CDR2 SVGIG (reference sequence). The length of the CDR3 is 13 residues. V lost 5 bases and J lost 1; bases outside the gene matches: 2. This CDR3 is CAWGTGSNTEAFF. CDR3 sequence (DNA): TGTGCCTGGGGGACAGGGTCGAACACTGAAGCTTTCTTT.

CDR3 region: CASSEVGELFF. The CDR3 DNA sequence: TGTGCCAGCAGTGAGGTCGGGGAGCTGTTTTTT. The genes are TRBV2 and TRBJ2-2; D remains ambiguous. Per the germline V gene, CDR1 is SNHLY and CDR2 is FYNNEI. The CDR3 has 11 residues. With 3 bases removed from V and 7 bases from J, the gap between germline ends came to 3 bases.

The chain combines TRBV5-1 with TRBJ2-3; D gene uncertain. Looked up from germline, CDR1 is SGHRS and CDR2 is YFSETQ. The CDR3 is 14 residues long. Trimming removed 0 bases from V and 2 bases from J, with 7 bases in between. CDR3 DNA: TGCGCCAGCAGCTTGGGGAAGGTCACAGATACGCAGTATTTT. It encodes CASSLGKVTDTQYF.

The CDR3 sequence: CARDRDGNEQFF. The CDR3 DNA reads TGTGCCAGAGACAGGGATGGGAATGAGCAGTTCTTC. V and J are TRBV25-1 and TRBJ2-1; 7 bases match TRBD1. This CDR3 region has 12 residues. The ends lost 9 bases at V and 7 bases at J; junction bases unmatched: 6. CDR1 is MGHDK, CDR2 SYGVNS, per germline.

The chain carries TRBV18 and TRBJ2-7; 7 bases map to TRBD1. CDR1 is KGHSH and CDR2 is LQKENI in the germline V gene. The CDR3 is made up of 13 amino acids. V shed 3 bases and J 3 bases; nucleotides not matched to a gene: 2. DNA of the CDR3: TGTGCCAGCTCACCGGGACAGCGCTACGAGCAGTACTTC. This encodes CASSPGQRYEQYF.

The chain has TRBV28 and TRBJ2-6; tentatively, D is TRBD2 (5 bases). Trimming pared 5 bases from V and 4 bases from J, leaving 12 bases between. The CDR3 is 15 residues long. Germline-derived CDR1 and CDR2 are MDHEN and SYDVKM. CDR3 protein: CASSTRVTGANVLTF. CDR3 sequence (DNA): TGTGCCAGCAGTACGAGGGTAACCGGGGCCAACGTCCTGACTTTC.

The chain carries TRBV15 and TRBJ2-2; D unclear. Germline CDR1 is LNHNV and CDR2 is YYDKDF (reference sequence). The CDR3 covers 13 residues. Trimming left V 4 bases short and J 6 bases short, with 9 bases between. The CDR3 bases are TGTGCCACCAGCACCTTCCGAGCCGGGGAGCTGTTTTTT. This encodes CATSTFRAGELFF.

The rearrangement links TRBV9 to TRBJ2-7; maybe TRBD2 (5 bases). This CDR3 is 14 amino acids long. The germline CDR1 and CDR2 sequences are SGDLS and YYNGEE. V shed 4 bases and J shed 3 bases, with 14 bases lying between them. The CDR3 DNA sequence: TGTGCCAGCAGCCAAGACCCCGCGGGCTACGAGCAGTACTTC. Its protein product is CASSQDPAGYEQYF.

The chain couples TRBV6-5 to TRBJ1-2; D not certain. The germline CDR1 and CDR2 sequences are MNHEY and SVGAGI. The V end was cut by 8 bases, the J end by 10 bases, with 17 bases between. There are 12 residues in the CDR3. In DNA, the CDR3 is TGTGCCAGCTCCCTCGGGAGGGCACACTACACCTTC. It encodes CASSLGRAHYTF.

The J gene is TRBJ1-2, the V gene TRBV27; 7 nucleotides agree with TRBD1. This CDR3 spans 16 amino acids. In germline, CDR1 is MNHEY, CDR2 SMNVEV (reference sequence). With V trimmed by 6 bases and J by 3 bases, 13 bases remained unmatched. DNA of the CDR3: TGTGCCAGCAGGCAACTTATAAAGGGGACAGACTATGGCTACACCTTC. It translates to CASRQLIKGTDYGYTF.

This clone was seen only once. This chain connects TRBV29-1 to TRBJ2-7; the D call may be TRBD1 or TRBD2 (6 bases each). Trimming left V 3 bases short and J 0 bases short, with 12 bases between. Germline V CDR1 and CDR2: SQVTM, ANQGSEA. The CDR3 consists of 14 residues. The CDR3 sequence: CSVEGRTASYEQYF. For the CDR3, the DNA is TGCAGCGTTGAGGGGAGGACAGCCTCCTACGAGCAGTACTTC.

This chain uses TRBV23-1 with TRBJ1-1, with TRBD1 as a possible D gene (6 bases). TRBV23-1 is an ORF; its function is uncertain. V was shortened by 10 bases and J by 6 bases, with 15 bases between the two germline ends. The CDR3 loop spans 12 amino acids. CDR3 in DNA: TGCGCCATGAGGACAGTTTTCCCTGAAGCTTTCTTT. Translation: CAMRTVFPEAFF.

The genes are TRBV29-1 and TRBJ1-1; unclear D gene. CDR3 size: 12 residues. The V gene's germline CDR1 is SQVTM and CDR2 ANQGSEA. Trimming took 7 bases from V and 1 from J, leaving 10 bases between them. Written as DNA, the CDR3 is TGCAGCGGACAAGGCCAGAACACTGAAGCTTTCTTT. Residues: CSGQGQNTEAFF.

The chain is built from TRBV2 and TRBJ1-6, with 7 bases matching TRBD1. CDR1 and CDR2 from the germline V gene are SNHLY and FYNNEI. This CDR3 is 15 amino acids long. V was pared by 7 bases and J by 7 bases, with 10 bases of the junction left unmatched. The CDR3 loop is CASTGNQGGNSPLHF. The CDR3 DNA follows: TGTGCCAGCACGGGAAATCAGGGGGGGAATTCACCCCTCCACTTT.

The rearrangement links TRBV29-1 to TRBJ1-2; TRBD1 agrees at 11 bases. This CDR3 has 16 residues. In germline, CDR1 is SQVTM, CDR2 ANQGSEA. V shed 7 bases, J shed 3 bases, and the junction held 13 bases outside the gene matches. Here the CDR3 reads CSASGTGGLFDYGYTF. The CDR3 region has the DNA TGCAGCGCTTCCGGGACAGGGGGTTTGTTTGACTATGGCTACACCTTC.

This clone was counted at least ten times. The rearrangement links TRBV25-1 to TRBJ1-2; the D is unclear. The V end was cut by 3 bases, the J end by 4 bases, with 12 bases between. The CDR3 is 14 residues long. Germline V gene data show CDR1 as MGHDK and CDR2 as SYGVNS. The CDR3 protein is CASSEGSWGYGYTF. CDR3 nucleotides: TGTGCCAGCAGTGAGGGGTCCTGGGGCTATGGCTACACCTTC.

This clone was counted only a few times. This chain joins TRBV2 and TRBJ2-2; TRBD1 matches 11 bases. Trimming at V came to 5 bases and at J to 6 bases, leaving 2 bases not matched to a gene. The germline gives CDR1 SNHLY, CDR2 FYNNEI. The CDR3 totals 14 residues. In nucleotides, the CDR3 is TGTGCCAGCAGTCGGGACAGGGGGGCCGGGGAGCTGTTTTTT. It yields the protein CASSRDRGAGELFF.

This clone was observed a handful of times. J is TRBJ1-6 and V is TRBV7-9; TRBD1 matches 7 bases. The CDR3 runs 17 residues. Trimming cost V 2 bases and J 7 bases; bases outside gene matches: 11. The germline CDR1 and CDR2 sequences are SEHNR and FQNEAQ (reference sequence). The CDR3 sequence is CASSLPVGQASNSPLHF. The CDR3, as DNA: TGTGCCAGCAGCTTACCGGTTGGACAGGCAAGCAATTCACCCCTCCACTTT.

The V call is TRBV23-1, the J call TRBJ1-5, with D unresolved. TRBV23-1 is placed among ORFs of uncertain function. This CDR3 is built from 15 residues. V was pared by 3 bases and J by 0 bases, with 9 bases between. The CDR3 DNA reads as TGCGCCAGCAGTCACACTTCATCTAGCAATCAGCCCCAGCATTTT. This codes for CASSHTSSSNQPQHF.

The chain uses TRBV7-9 and TRBJ1-2, with unresolved D. Germline V gene lookup returns CDR1 SEHNR and CDR2 FQNEAQ (reference sequence). V lost 1 base to trimming and J lost 4 bases, with 13 bases between them. CDR3 size: 15 residues. The chain's CDR3 is CASSLESGRRYGYTF. CDR3 bases: TGTGCCAGCAGCTTAGAGAGCGGCAGGCGCTATGGCTACACCTTC.

The chain has TRBV11-1 and TRBJ2-5; D is perhaps TRBD2 (6 bases). CDR3 length: 16 residues. The V end was cut by 0 bases, the J end by 2 bases, with 13 bases between. The germline CDR1 and CDR2 sequences are SGHAT and FQDESV (reference sequence). The CDR3 nucleotides are TGTGCCAGCAGCTTAGCACCGGGCGGGGTACAAGAGACCCAGTACTTC. Its translation is CASSLAPGGVQETQYF.

This chain uses TRBV5-4 with TRBJ1-6; possible D gene TRBD1, 6 bases. Germline V gene data show CDR1 as SGHNT and CDR2 as YYREEE (reference sequence). The CDR3 totals 13 residues. V dropped 4 bases and J dropped 8 bases, with 10 bases sitting between them. The CDR3 loop is CASSPRTDSPLHF. The CDR3 bases are TGTGCCAGCAGCCCGAGGACAGATTCACCCCTCCACTTT.

This chain joins TRBV23-1 and TRBJ1-4; D ambiguous. TRBV23-1 is identified as an open reading frame with a role that is uncertain. The CDR3 totals 16 residues. With 0 bases removed from V and 10 bases from J, the gap between germline ends came to 18 bases. The CDR3 nucleotides are TGCGCCAGCAGTCAATCCATATCATTGCACGACGGAAAACTGTTTTTT. Translation gives CASSQSISLHDGKLFF.

The chain carries TRBV5-1 and TRBJ2-2; D not resolved. Germline values: CDR1 SGHRS, CDR2 YFSETQ. Trimming stripped 6 bases from V and 6 bases from J, with 3 bases between. The CDR3 is 10 residues long. CDR3 region: CASNAGELFF. CDR3 in DNA: TGCGCCAGCAACGCCGGGGAGCTGTTTTTT.

This rearrangement joins TRBV6-5 to TRBJ1-2; 9 positions agree with TRBD1. This CDR3 contains 16 residues. The V gene end was trimmed by 4 bases and the J gene end by 2 bases; junction bases not matched to a gene: 8. Germline lookup yields CDR1 MNHEY and CDR2 SVGAGI. CDR3 region: CASSSGTGRGNYGYTF. In nucleotides, the CDR3 is TGTGCCAGCAGTTCGGGGACAGGGCGGGGAAACTATGGCTACACCTTC.

The chain has TRBV7-8 and TRBJ2-5; 7 positions match TRBD1. CDR3 length equals 15 residues. Trimming at V came to 1 base and at J to 3 bases, leaving 5 bases not matched to a gene. The V gene's germline CDR1 is SGHVS and CDR2 FQNEAQ. CDR3 bases: TGTGCCAGCAGCTTAGATCGACAGGGCGAAGAGACCCAGTACTTC. Protein: CASSLDRQGEETQYF.

The V and J genes are TRBV9 and TRBJ2-7; D is unresolved. CDR1 and CDR2 (germline): SGDLS, YYNGEE. This CDR3 comprises 15 residues. Trimming took 0 bases from V and 9 from J, leaving 19 bases between them. CDR3 region: CASSVGPPVKGLQYF. In DNA, the CDR3 is TGTGCCAGCAGCGTAGGGCCCCCGGTTAAGGGCCTGCAGTACTTC.

This clone was counted a single time. The J gene is TRBJ2-3, the V gene TRBV20-1; D not resolved. Trimming removed 3 bases from V and 6 bases from J, with 7 bases in between. The V gene's germline CDR1 is DFQATT and CDR2 SNEGSKA (reference sequence). This CDR3 spans 11 amino acids. The chain's CDR3 is CSASDKDTQYF. The DNA of the CDR3 is TGCAGTGCTAGCGACAAGGATACGCAGTATTTT.

There are a few counts of this clone. The chain couples TRBV18 to TRBJ2-5, with 8 bases matching TRBD2. The CDR3 loop spans 14 amino acids. V gave up 3 bases and J gave up 1 base; unmatched junction bases: 1. Germline V gene sequence: CDR1 KGHSH, CDR2 LQKENI. The CDR3 bases are TGTGCCAGCTCACCTCGGGGGGGCCAAGAGACCCAGTACTTC. This encodes CASSPRGGQETQYF.

This chain links TRBV29-1 with TRBJ1-4; 9 bases agree with TRBD1. The length of the CDR3 is 13 residues. V was pared by 6 bases and J by 15 bases, with 14 bases of the junction left unmatched. Germline loops: CDR1 SQVTM, CDR2 ANQGSEA. This chain's CDR3 is CSVRDRGSIGLFF. The CDR3 DNA reads TGCAGCGTCCGCGACAGGGGGTCAATAGGGTTGTTTTTT.

V and J are TRBV9 and TRBJ1-6; tentative D call: TRBD1 (6 bases). The CDR3 has 12 amino acids. The germline V and J ends were trimmed by 4 bases and 9 bases, with 8 bases remaining between them. The germline CDR1 and CDR2 sequences are SGDLS and YYNGEE. CDR3 region: CASSQQGSPLHF. CDR3 DNA: TGTGCCAGCAGCCAACAGGGTTCACCCCTCCACTTT.